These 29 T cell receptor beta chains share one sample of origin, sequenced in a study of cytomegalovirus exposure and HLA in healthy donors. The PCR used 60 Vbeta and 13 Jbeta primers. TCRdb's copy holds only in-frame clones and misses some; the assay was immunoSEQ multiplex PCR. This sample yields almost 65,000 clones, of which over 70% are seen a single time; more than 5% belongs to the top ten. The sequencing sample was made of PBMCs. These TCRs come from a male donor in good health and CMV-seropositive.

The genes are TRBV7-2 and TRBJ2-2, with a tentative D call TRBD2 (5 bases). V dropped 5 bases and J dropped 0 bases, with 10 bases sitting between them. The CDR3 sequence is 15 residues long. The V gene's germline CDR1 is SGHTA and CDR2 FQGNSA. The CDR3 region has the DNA TGTGCCAGCAGCAAGAGGGCGGCGAACACCGGGGAGCTGTTTTTT. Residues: CASSKRAANTGELFF. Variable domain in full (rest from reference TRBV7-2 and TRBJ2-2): GAGVSQSPSNKVTEKGKDVELRCDPISGHTALYWYRQSLGQGLEFLIYFQGNSAPDKSGLPSDRFSAERTGGSVSTLTIQRTQQEDSAVYLCASSKRAANTGELFFGEGSRLTVL.

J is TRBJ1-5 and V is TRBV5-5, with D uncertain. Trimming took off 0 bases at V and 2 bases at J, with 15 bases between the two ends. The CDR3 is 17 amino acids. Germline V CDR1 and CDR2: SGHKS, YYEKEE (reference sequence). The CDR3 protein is CASSLVAGYLGNQPQHF. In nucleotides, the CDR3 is TGTGCCAGCAGCTTGGTCGCGGGGTATCTCGGCAATCAGCCCCAGCATTTT.

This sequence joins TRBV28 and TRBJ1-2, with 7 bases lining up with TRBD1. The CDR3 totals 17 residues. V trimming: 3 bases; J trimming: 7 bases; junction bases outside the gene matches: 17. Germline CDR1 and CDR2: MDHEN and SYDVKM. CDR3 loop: CASSFSVRGQGEGGYTF. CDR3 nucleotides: TGTGCCAGCAGTTTCAGCGTACGAGGGCAGGGGGAAGGTGGCTACACCTTC.

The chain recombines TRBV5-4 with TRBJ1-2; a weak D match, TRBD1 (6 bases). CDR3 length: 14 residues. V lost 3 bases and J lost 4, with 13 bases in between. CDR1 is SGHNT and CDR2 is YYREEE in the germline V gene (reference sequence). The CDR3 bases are TGTGCCAGCAGCTCACGACAGGTCCCCTATGGCTACACCTTC. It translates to CASSSRQVPYGYTF.

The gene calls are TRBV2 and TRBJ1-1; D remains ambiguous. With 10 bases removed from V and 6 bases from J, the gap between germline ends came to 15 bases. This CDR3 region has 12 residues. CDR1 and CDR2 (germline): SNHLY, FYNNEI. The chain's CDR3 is CANRGDTPEAFF. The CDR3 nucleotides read TGTGCCAATCGGGGAGACACCCCTGAAGCTTTCTTT.

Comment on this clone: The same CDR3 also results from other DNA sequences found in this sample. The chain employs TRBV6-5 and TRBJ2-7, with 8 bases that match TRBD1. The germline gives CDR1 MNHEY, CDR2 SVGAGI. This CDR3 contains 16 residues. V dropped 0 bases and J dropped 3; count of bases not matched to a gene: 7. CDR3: CASSYSIGTGRYEQYF. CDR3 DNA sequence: TGTGCCAGCAGTTACTCGATCGGGACAGGCCGCTACGAGCAGTACTTC.

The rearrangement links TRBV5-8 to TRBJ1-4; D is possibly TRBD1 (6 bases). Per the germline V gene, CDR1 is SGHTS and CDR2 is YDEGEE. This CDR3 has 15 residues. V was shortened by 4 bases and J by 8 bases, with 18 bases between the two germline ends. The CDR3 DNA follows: TGTGCCAGCAGCCCTAGGGGGACCGGGATCGAAAAACTGTTTTTT. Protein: CASSPRGTGIEKLFF.

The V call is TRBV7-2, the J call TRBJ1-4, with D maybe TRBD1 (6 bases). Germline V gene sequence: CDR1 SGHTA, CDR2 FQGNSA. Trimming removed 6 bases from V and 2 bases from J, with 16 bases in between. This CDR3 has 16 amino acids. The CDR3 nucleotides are TGTGCCAGCAGGTCCTCCACAGGGCGGACTAATGAAAAACTGTTTTTT. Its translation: CASRSSTGRTNEKLFF.

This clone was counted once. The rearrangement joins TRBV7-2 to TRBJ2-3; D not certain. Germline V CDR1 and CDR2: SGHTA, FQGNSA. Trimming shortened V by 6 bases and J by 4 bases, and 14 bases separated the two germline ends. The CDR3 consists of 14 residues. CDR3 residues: CASRGSYSADTQYF. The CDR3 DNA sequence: TGTGCCAGCAGGGGTAGCTATTCGGCAGATACGCAGTATTTT.

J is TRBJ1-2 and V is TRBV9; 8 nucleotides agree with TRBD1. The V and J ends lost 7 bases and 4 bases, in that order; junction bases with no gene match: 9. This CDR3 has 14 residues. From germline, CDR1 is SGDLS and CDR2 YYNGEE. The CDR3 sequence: CASSNLQGAYGYTF. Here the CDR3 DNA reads TGTGCCAGCTCCAACCTTCAGGGGGCCTATGGCTACACCTTC.

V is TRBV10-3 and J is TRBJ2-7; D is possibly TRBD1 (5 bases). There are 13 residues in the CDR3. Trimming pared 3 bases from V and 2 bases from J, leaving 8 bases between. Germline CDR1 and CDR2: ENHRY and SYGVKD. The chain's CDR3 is CAISDGRAYEQYF. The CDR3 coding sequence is TGTGCCATCAGTGATGGCAGGGCCTACGAGCAGTACTTC.

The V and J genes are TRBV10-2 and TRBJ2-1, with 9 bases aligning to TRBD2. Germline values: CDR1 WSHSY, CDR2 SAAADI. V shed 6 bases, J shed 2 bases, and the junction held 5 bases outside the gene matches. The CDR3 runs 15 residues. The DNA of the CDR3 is TGCGCCAGCAGAGCTCCTAGCGGGGCCTACAATGAGCAGTTCTTC. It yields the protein CASRAPSGAYNEQFF.

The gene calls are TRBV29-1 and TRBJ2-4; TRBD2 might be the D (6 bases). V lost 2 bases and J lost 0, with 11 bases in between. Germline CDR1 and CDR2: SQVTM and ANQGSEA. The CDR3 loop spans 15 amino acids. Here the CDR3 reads CSVELEGLAKNIQYF. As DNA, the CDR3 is TGCAGCGTTGAACTGGAGGGTCTAGCCAAAAACATTCAGTACTTC.

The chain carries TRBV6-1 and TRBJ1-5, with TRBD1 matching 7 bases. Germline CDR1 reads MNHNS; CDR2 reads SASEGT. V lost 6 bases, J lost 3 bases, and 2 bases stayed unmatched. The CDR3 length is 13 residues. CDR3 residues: CASRTGNNQPQHF. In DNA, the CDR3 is TGTGCCAGCAGGACAGGGAACAATCAGCCCCAGCATTTT.

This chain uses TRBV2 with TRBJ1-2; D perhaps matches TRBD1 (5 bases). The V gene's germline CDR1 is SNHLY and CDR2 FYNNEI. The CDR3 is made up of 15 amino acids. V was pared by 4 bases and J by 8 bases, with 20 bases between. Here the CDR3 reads CASSVKAGPLWGYTF. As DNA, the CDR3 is TGTGCCAGCAGTGTAAAGGCAGGGCCCCTTTGGGGCTACACCTTC.

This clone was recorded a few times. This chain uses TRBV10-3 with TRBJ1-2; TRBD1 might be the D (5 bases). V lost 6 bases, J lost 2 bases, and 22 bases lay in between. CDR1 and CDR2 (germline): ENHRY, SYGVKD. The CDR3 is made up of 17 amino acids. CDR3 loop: CAIRDSILAGKNYGYTF. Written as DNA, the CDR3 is TGTGCCATCAGGGATTCGATTTTGGCAGGGAAAAACTATGGCTACACCTTC.

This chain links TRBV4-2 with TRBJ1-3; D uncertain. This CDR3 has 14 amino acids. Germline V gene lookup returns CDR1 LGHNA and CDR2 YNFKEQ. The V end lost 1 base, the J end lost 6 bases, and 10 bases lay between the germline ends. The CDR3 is CASSQVGRENTIYF. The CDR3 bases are TGTGCCAGCAGCCAAGTGGGTCGGGAAAACACCATATATTTT.

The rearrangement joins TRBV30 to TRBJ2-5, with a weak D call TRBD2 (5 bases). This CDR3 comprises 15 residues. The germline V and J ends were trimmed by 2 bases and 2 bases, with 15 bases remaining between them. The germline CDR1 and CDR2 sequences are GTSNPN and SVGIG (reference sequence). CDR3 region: CAWSRGLGEQETQYF. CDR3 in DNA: TGTGCCTGGAGTAGAGGACTGGGCGAGCAAGAGACCCAGTACTTC.

The CDR3 spells CASSPAQAGVHNSPLHF. In nucleotides, the CDR3 is TGTGCCAGCAGCCCAGCCCAAGCAGGGGTACATAATTCACCCCTCCACTTT. This chain uses TRBV7-9 with TRBJ1-6; maybe TRBD1 (6 bases). Germline V gene lookup returns CDR1 SEHNR and CDR2 FQNEAQ (reference sequence). Between the trimmed V and J ends, which lost 5 bases and 5 bases, there was a span of 19 bases. The CDR3 spans 17 residues.

CDR3 sequence reads: CASSLGQGGELFF. CDR3 in DNA: TGTGCCAGCAGCTTAGGCCAGGGAGGGGAGCTGTTTTTT. The chain links TRBV11-2 to TRBJ2-2, with D possibly TRBD1 on 5 matching bases. V dropped 1 base and J dropped 8 bases, with 8 bases sitting between them. Germline CDR1 reads SGHAT; CDR2 reads FQNNGV. The CDR3 is 13 amino acids. The variable domain in full, completed from reference TRBV11-2 and TRBJ2-2, reads EAGVAQSPRYKIIEKRQSVAFWCNPISGHATLYWYQQILGQGPKLLIQFQNNGVVDDSQLPKDRFSAERLKGVDSTLKIQPAKLEDSAVYLCASSLGQGGELFFGEGSRLTVL.

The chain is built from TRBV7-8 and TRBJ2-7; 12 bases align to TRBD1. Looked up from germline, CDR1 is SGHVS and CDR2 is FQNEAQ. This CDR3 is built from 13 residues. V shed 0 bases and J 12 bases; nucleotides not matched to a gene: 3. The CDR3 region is CASSLAGTGGSYF. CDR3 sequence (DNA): TGTGCCAGCAGCTTAGCTGGGACAGGGGGCTCGTACTTC.

The CDR3 bases are TGTGCCAGCAGCTCCTCTTCCTACGAGCAGTACTTC. Translation: CASSSSSYEQYF. The chain is built from TRBV7-2 and TRBJ2-7; unclear D gene. With 4 bases removed from V and 1 base from J, the gap between germline ends came to 5 bases. The CDR3 sequence is 12 residues long. Looked up from germline, CDR1 is SGHTA and CDR2 is FQGNSA.

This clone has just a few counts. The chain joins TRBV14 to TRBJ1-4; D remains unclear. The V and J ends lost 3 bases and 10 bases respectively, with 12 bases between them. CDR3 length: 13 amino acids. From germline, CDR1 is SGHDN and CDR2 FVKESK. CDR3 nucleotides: TGTGCCAGCAGCCACTATATCACGGGAAAACTGTTTTTT. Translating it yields CASSHYITGKLFF.

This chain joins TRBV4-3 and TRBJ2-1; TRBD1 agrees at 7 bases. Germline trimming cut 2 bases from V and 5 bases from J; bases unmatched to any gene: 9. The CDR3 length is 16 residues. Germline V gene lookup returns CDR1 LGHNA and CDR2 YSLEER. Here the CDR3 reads CASSQYPGTDHNEQFF. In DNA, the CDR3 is TGCGCCAGCAGCCAATACCCCGGGACAGACCACAATGAGCAGTTCTTC.

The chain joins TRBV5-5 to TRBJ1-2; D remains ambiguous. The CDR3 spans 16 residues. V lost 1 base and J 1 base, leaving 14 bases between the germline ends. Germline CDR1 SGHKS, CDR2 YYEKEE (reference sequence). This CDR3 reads CASSLIERTFNYGYTF. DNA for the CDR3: TGTGCCAGCAGCTTGATTGAGAGAACCTTTAACTATGGCTACACCTTC.

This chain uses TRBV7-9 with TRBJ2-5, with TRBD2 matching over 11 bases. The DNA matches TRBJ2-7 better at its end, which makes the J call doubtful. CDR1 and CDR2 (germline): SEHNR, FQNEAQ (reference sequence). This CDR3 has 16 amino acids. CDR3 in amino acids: CASSPRLAGFTYEQYF. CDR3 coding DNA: TGTGCCAGCAGCCCACGACTAGCGGGGTTCACCTACGAGCAGTACTTC.

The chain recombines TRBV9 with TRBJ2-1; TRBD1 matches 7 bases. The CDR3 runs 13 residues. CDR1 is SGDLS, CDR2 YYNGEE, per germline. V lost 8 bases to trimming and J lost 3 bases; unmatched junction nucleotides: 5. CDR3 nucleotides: TGTGCCAGACCGGGACAGAGCTACAATGAGCAGTTCTTC. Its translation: CARPGQSYNEQFF.

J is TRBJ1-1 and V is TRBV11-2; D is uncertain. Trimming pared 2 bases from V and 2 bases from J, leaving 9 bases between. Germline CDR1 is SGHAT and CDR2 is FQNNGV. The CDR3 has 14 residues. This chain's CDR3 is CASSLISGNTEAFF. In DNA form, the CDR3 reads TGTGCCAGCAGCTTAATTTCGGGTAACACTGAAGCTTTCTTT.

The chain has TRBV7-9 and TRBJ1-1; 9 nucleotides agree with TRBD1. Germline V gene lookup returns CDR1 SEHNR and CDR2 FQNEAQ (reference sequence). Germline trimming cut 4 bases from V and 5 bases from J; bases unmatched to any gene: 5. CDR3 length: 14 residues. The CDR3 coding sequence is TGTGCCAGCAGCTGGCAGACAGGGGGGACTGAAGCTTTCTTT. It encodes CASSWQTGGTEAFF.